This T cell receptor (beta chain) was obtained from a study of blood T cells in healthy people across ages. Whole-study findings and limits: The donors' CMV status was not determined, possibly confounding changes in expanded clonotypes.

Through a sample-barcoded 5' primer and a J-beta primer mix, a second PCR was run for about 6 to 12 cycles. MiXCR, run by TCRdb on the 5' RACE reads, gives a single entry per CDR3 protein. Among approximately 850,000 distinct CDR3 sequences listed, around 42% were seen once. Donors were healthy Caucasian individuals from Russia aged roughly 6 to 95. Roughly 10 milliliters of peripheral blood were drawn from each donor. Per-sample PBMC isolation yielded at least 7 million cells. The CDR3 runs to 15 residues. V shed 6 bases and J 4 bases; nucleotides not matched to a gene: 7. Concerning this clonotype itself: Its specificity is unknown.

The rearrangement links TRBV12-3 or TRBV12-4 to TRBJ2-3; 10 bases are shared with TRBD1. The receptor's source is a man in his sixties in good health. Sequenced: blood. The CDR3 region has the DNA TGTGCCAGCAGCCTGGACAGGGGGAGTTCAGATACGCAGTATTTT. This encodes CASSLDRGSSDTQYF.